These 24 T cell receptor beta chains share one sample of origin, sequenced in a study of blood T cell repertoires in COVID-19 (dated by TCRdb to the early 2020s). The library came from the immunoSEQ multiplex PCR assay. In TCRdb, the immuneACCESS table is reduced to in-frame sequences with V and J assigned. These tables do not hold every clone; where another copy was compared, an unresolved V gene accounts for under half, and the others remain unexplained. The sample table lists around 100,000 clones, roughly 87% of them with a count of one. The ten largest clones represent 3% to 3.5% of the sample. Material: peripheral blood. The source is a man aged 45-60 years in a cohort sampled during active COVID-19.

This sequence joins TRBV6-5 and TRBJ2-5; 8 bases are a match to TRBD2. Unmatched junction bases numbered 5, after V lost 6 bases and J lost 2 bases. The CDR3 is 14 amino acids. From germline, CDR1 is MNHEY and CDR2 SVGAGI. CDR3 residues: CASSGGARQETQYF. As DNA, the CDR3 is TGTGCCAGCAGCGGGGGGGCCCGACAAGAGACCCAGTACTTC.

The gene calls are TRBV25-1 and TRBJ1-5; D ambiguous. This CDR3 has 14 amino acids. Germline V gene data show CDR1 as MGHDK and CDR2 as SYGVNS. Trimming left V 2 bases short and J 7 bases short, with 12 bases between. CDR3 sequence reads: CASSEPPGNQPQHF. For the CDR3, the DNA is TGTGCCAGCAGTGAACCCCCGGGGAACCAGCCCCAGCATTTT.

The chain has TRBV7-3 and TRBJ2-1, with a possible D match to TRBD2 (6 bases). The CDR3 has 13 residues. V lost 4 bases and J 9 bases, leaving 13 bases between the germline ends. CDR1 SGHTA and CDR2 FQGTGA come from the germline V gene. The CDR3 DNA is TGTGCCAGCAGCTCGTTAGTCGGGGGTGAGCAGTTCTTC. This codes for CASSSLVGGEQFF.

V and J are TRBV27 and TRBJ1-2; 9 bases are shared with TRBD1. This CDR3 comprises 17 residues. CDR1 is MNHEY and CDR2 is SMNVEV in the germline V gene (reference sequence). V trimming: 0 bases; J trimming: 4 bases; junction bases outside the gene matches: 9. The CDR3 DNA reads as TGTGCCAGCAGTTTATCGAGGACAGGGGCCTTGGCCTATGGCTACACCTTC. Protein: CASSLSRTGALAYGYTF.

The rearrangement links TRBV4-2 to TRBJ1-3; D gene unclear. The germline V gene has CDR1 LGHNA and CDR2 YNFKEQ. Trimming left V 3 bases short and J 0 bases short, with 15 bases between. The CDR3 extends over 17 amino acids. The CDR3: CASSQGTGSFSGNTIYF. CDR3 sequence (DNA): TGTGCCAGCAGCCAGGGCACGGGGTCCTTCTCTGGAAACACCATATATTTT.

This rearrangement joins TRBV2 to TRBJ1-3; D is unclear. The CDR3 contains 11 residues. In germline, CDR1 is SNHLY, CDR2 FYNNEI. V was trimmed by 7 bases and J by 4 bases, leaving 5 bases between them. The CDR3 loop is CASTSGNTIYF. The CDR3 nucleotides read TGTGCCAGCACTTCGGGAAACACCATATATTTT.

About this clone itself: The junction and the germline gene differ at one end; a read error may be behind it. The CDR3 spells CASSYSNRYEQYF. The CDR3 DNA sequence: TGTGCCAGCAGTTACTCGAACCGCTACGAGCAATACTTC. The rearrangement links TRBV6-2 or TRBV6-3 to TRBJ2-7; unclear D gene. The CDR3 covers 13 residues. The germline V gene has CDR1 MNHEY and CDR2 SVGEGT.

The rearrangement joins TRBV5-1 to TRBJ2-5; 10 bases are shared with TRBD2. V lost 0 bases and J lost 5; bases outside the gene matches: 7. There are 16 residues in the CDR3. Looked up from germline, CDR1 is SGHRS and CDR2 is YFSETQ. The CDR3 DNA is TGCGCCAGCAGCTTGGGTCCAGCGGGGGGGCTTGAGACCCAGTACTTC. Its protein product is CASSLGPAGGLETQYF.

The chain carries TRBV3-1 (or the pseudogene TRBV3-2) and TRBJ2-2; 7 bases align to TRBD2. The CDR3 loop spans 16 amino acids. CDR1 and CDR2 from the germline V gene are LGHDT and YNNKEL (reference sequence). Trimming removed 7 bases from V and 0 bases from J; junction bases left unmatched: 8. CDR3 nucleotides: TGTGCCAGCATGGGTAGCGGGCGTACGAACACCGGGGAGCTGTTTTTT. Residues: CASMGSGRTNTGELFF.

This chain connects TRBV9 to TRBJ1-1, with D possibly TRBD1 on 6 matching bases. CDR3 length: 15 residues. Germline CDR1 and CDR2: SGDLS and YYNGEE. Trimming stripped 4 bases from V and 1 base from J, with 14 bases between. DNA for the CDR3: TGTGCCAGCAGCACTTCAGGGGTTTGGAACACTGAAGCTTTCTTT. Its translation is CASSTSGVWNTEAFF.

V gene TRBV10-1 combines with J gene TRBJ2-5; D ambiguous. CDR1 is WNHNN, CDR2 SYGVQD, per germline (reference sequence). Deletions cut 10 bases from V and 9 bases from J, with 15 bases between. CDR3 size: 11 residues. The CDR3 region is CATGDQVPQYF. CDR3 sequence (DNA): TGCGCCACCGGAGATCAAGTACCCCAGTACTTC.

This sequence joins TRBV19 and TRBJ1-5, with unresolved D. Germline CDR1 LNHDA, CDR2 SQIVND (reference sequence). The ends were cut back, 6 bases at V and 0 bases at J, with 3 bases in the middle. The CDR3 runs 12 residues. The CDR3 loop is CASSHSNQPQHF. The CDR3 nucleotides read TGTGCCAGTAGCCATAGCAATCAGCCCCAGCATTTT.

V is TRBV11-3 and J is TRBJ2-3, with 10 nucleotides matching TRBD2. Trimming removed 5 bases from V and 1 base from J; junction bases left unmatched: 12. From germline, CDR1 is SGHNT and CDR2 YENEEA. The CDR3 has 18 residues. The chain's CDR3 is CASSNGPPTSGGTDTQYF. CDR3 DNA sequence: TGTGCCAGCAGCAATGGGCCGCCCACTAGCGGGGGCACAGATACGCAGTATTTT.

This clone was seen only once. V usage is TRBV19 and J usage is TRBJ2-5; D might be TRBD2 (6 bases). Per the germline V gene, CDR1 is LNHDA and CDR2 is SQIVND (reference sequence). Deletions cut 1 base from V and 0 bases from J, with 9 bases between. The CDR3 runs to 15 residues. For the CDR3, the DNA is TGTGCCAGTAGTATAGGTCGGGGGTACCAAGAGACCCAGTACTTC. This gives the protein CASSIGRGYQETQYF.

The chain is built from TRBV4-1 and TRBJ2-3; 9 bases align to TRBD2. The CDR3 totals 18 residues. V shed 0 bases and J 2 bases; nucleotides not matched to a gene: 9. Germline V gene lookup returns CDR1 MGHRA and CDR2 YSYEKL. Here the CDR3 reads CASSQDKRRGGHTDTQYF. The CDR3 DNA reads TGCGCCAGCAGCCAAGATAAGAGGCGGGGGGGCCACACAGATACGCAGTATTTT.

The V gene is TRBV7-2, the J gene TRBJ2-7; TRBD1 aligns across 7 bases. The junction had 9 bases not matched to a gene; V was cut back by 7 bases and J by 0 bases. This CDR3 is 15 amino acids long. Germline assignment: CDR1 SGHTA and CDR2 FQGNSA. Here the CDR3 DNA reads TGTGCCAGCACCCTAATGACAGGGAGCTCCTACGAGCAGTACTTC. Translation: CASTLMTGSSYEQYF.

The V gene is TRBV19, the J gene TRBJ2-7, with 8 nucleotides matching TRBD2. From germline, CDR1 is LNHDA and CDR2 SQIVND (reference sequence). With V trimmed by 6 bases and J by 3 bases, 4 bases remained unmatched. The CDR3 is made up of 13 amino acids. The CDR3 nucleotides are TGTGCCAGTAGCAACAGCGGGGGCTACGAGCAGTACTTC. Residues: CASSNSGGYEQYF.

The chain recombines TRBV2 with TRBJ1-2; 7 bases align to TRBD1. This CDR3 comprises 15 residues. Germline assignment: CDR1 SNHLY and CDR2 FYNNEI. V lost 6 bases to trimming and J lost 8 bases; unmatched junction nucleotides: 15. CDR3 nucleotides: TGTGCCAGCAGCAAAGCTAAGGGGGCGATTTCCGGCTACACCTTC. Residues: CASSKAKGAISGYTF.

The chain uses TRBV4-3 and TRBJ2-5; the match to TRBD2 covers 11 bases. Germline V CDR1 and CDR2: LGHNA, YSLEER. V was pared by 1 base and J by 2 bases, with 3 bases of the junction left unmatched. This CDR3 is built from 16 residues. For the CDR3, the DNA is TGCGCCAGCAGCCAAGCGACTAGCGGGGTACAAGAGACCCAGTACTTC. Translating it yields CASSQATSGVQETQYF.

The chain joins TRBV2 to TRBJ2-1, with D possibly being TRBD1 (6 bases). V gave up 6 bases and J gave up 0 bases, with 12 bases separating them. This CDR3 comprises 15 residues. Germline CDR1 and CDR2: SNHLY and FYNNEI. The DNA for the CDR3 is TGTGCCAGCAGCACCGGGACAAGCTCCTACAATGAGCAGTTCTTC. Translated, it gives CASSTGTSSYNEQFF.

The chain joins TRBV6-6 to TRBJ2-7, with a possible D match to TRBD1 (6 bases). The germline CDR1 and CDR2 sequences are MNHNY and SVGAGI (reference sequence). The CDR3 has 13 amino acids. V lost 7 bases and J 5 bases, leaving 15 bases between the germline ends. This CDR3 is CASTLQGGDEQYF. CDR3 in DNA: TGTGCCAGCACCCTACAGGGCGGAGACGAGCAGTACTTC.

The rearrangement uses TRBV5-1 and TRBJ1-2; 9 nucleotides agree with TRBD1. The CDR3 is made up of 16 amino acids. V lost 4 bases to trimming and J lost 1 base; unmatched junction nucleotides: 8. Germline assignment: CDR1 SGHRS and CDR2 YFSETQ. CDR3 region: CASSPVGQGDNYGYTF. CDR3 nucleotide sequence: TGCGCCAGCAGCCCAGTGGGACAGGGAGATAACTATGGCTACACCTTC. Full variable domain (outside the CDR3, taken from reference TRBV5-1 and TRBJ1-2): KAGVTQTPRYLIKTRGQQVTLSCSPISGHRSVSWYQQTPGQGLQFLFEYFSETQRNKGNFPGRFSGRQFSNSRSEMNVSTLELGDSALYLCASSPVGQGDNYGYTFGSGTRLTVV.

The chain links TRBV7-2 to TRBJ2-2; tentative D call: TRBD1 (7 bases). The V gene's germline CDR1 is SGHTA and CDR2 FQGNSA. Between the trimmed V and J ends, which lost 5 bases and 4 bases, there was a span of 17 bases. The length of the CDR3 is 16 residues. The CDR3 loop reads CASSRDSNRGTGELFF. As DNA, the CDR3 is TGTGCCAGCAGCCGGGACTCCAACAGGGGCACCGGGGAGCTGTTTTTT. Looking up the rest from reference TRBV7-2 and TRBJ2-2 gives the full variable domain: GAGVSQSPSNKVTEKGKDVELRCDPISGHTALYWYRQSLGQGLEFLIYFQGNSAPDKSGLPSDRFSAERTGGSVSTLTIQRTQQEDSAVYLCASSRDSNRGTGELFFGEGSRLTVL.

This rearrangement joins TRBV2 to TRBJ2-5, with 9 bases lining up with TRBD1. Losses at the gene ends were 11 bases for V and 2 bases for J; bases not matched to a gene: 3. This CDR3 comprises 12 residues. Germline-derived CDR1 and CDR2 are SNHLY and FYNNEI. CDR3 region: CAGDRGQETQYF. For the CDR3, the DNA is TGTGCCGGAGACAGGGGGCAAGAGACCCAGTACTTC.